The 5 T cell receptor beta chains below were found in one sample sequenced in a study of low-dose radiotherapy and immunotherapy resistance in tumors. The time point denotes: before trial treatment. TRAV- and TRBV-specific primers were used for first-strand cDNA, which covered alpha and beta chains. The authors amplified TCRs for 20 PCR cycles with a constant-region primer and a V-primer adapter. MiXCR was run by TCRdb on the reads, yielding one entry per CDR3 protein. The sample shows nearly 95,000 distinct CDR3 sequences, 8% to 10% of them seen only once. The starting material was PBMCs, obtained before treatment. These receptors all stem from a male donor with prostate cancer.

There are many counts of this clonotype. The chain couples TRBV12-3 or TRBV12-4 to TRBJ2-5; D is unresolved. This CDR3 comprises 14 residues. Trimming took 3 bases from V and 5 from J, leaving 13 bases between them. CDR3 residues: CASSLIFSRETQYF. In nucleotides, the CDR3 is TGTGCCAGCAGTTTGATCTTCTCTCGGGAGACCCAGTACTTC.

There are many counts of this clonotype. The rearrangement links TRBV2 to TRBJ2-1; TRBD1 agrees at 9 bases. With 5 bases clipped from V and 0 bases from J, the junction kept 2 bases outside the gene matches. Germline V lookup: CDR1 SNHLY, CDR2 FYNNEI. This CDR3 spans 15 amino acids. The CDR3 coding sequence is TGTGCCAGCAGTCCGACAGGGGGCTCCTACAATGAGCAGTTCTTC. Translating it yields CASSPTGGSYNEQFF. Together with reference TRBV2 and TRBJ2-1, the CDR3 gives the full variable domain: EPEVTQTPSHQVTQMGQEVILRCVPISNHLYFYWYRQILGQKVEFLVSFYNNEISEKSEIFDDQFSVERPDGSNFTLKIRSTKLEDSAMYFCASSPTGGSYNEQFFGPGTRLTVL.

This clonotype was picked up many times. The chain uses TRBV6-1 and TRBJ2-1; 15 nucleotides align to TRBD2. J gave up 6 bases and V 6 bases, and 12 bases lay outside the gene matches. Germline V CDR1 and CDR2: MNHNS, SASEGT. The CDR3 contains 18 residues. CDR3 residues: CASSASGLAGGEFNEQFF. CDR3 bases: TGTGCCAGCAGCGCCTCGGGACTAGCGGGAGGCGAGTTCAATGAGCAGTTCTTC.

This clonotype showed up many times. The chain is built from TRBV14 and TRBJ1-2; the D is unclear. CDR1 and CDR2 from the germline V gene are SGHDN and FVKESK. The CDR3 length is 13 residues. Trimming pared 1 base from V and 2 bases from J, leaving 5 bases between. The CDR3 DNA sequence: TGTGCCAGCAGCCAAGGAGGGAACTATGGCTACACCTTC. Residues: CASSQGGNYGYTF.

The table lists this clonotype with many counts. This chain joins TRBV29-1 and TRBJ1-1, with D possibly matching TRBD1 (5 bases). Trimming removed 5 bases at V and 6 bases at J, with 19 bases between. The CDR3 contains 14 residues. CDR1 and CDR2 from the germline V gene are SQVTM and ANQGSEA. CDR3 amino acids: CSVRRGGVVAEAFF. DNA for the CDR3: TGCAGCGTTCGGAGGGGAGGAGTGGTGGCTGAAGCTTTCTTT.